The source of this T cell receptor (beta chain) is a study of blood T cell repertoires in COVID-19 (dated by TCRdb to 2020 to 2021). Background for the entire study: Samples covering the acute and convalescent phases of COVID-19 were provided by collaborators in the United States, Italy and Spain. The repertoires were made available in a free public database intended to serve as a resource for research on the immune response to SARS-CoV-2. A de-identified subject ID, COVID-19 status, age in years and sex were almost always included in the sample metadata. Subjects who had been exposed to COVID-19, were actively infected with it, or had recovered from it provided the deeply sampled blood TCRbeta repertoires that made up the dataset. The samples were drawn from two sources: the first 160 participants of the ongoing ImmuneRACE study, and 1,254 subjects contributed by 6 global collaborators. The prospective study material was composed of cDNA or gDNA derived from T cells, B-cell-depleted T cells, or PBMCs. Where available, HLA class I and class II types were obtained from metadata supplied by the sample provider rather than from assay-based typing. Here is what the overall study found, with its caveats: The amount of clinical and demographic metadata varied by source and participant and was provided uncurated.

TCRbeta CDR3 regions were amplified from genomic DNA by means of the immunoSEQ Assay, a bias-controlled multiplex PCR. As for the authors' bioinformatics: Within the assay, amplification of reference gene primers was used to estimate how many nucleated cells each sample contained. Sequence reads were collapsed and filtered to measure the absolute abundance of every unique TCRbeta CDR3 rearrangement. For each sample, productive Simpson clonality was calculated as the square root of Simpson's diversity index across productive rearrangements. This immuneACCESS table, as held by TCRdb, lists in-frame sequences with V and J called but not all clones. Of the missing ones, under half trace to an unresolved V gene in checked studies; the others have no known cause. V and J calls and clone size follow that table, whereas D and trimming were derived from the DNA. Across this sample there are a few hundred thousand clones, with approximately 90% seen only once. Jointly, the top ten make up around 10% of the sample.

As regards this clone: Its antigen target is currently unknown. No base quality information exists; no much larger clone differs at one position.

Enrolling through a virtual design, the prospective study's participants ranged in age from about 18 to 89 years and lived across roughly 23 United States geographic areas. Cohort assignment in the prospective study relied on participant-reported clinical history from a screening survey and a study questionnaire. For ImmuneRACE Cohort 3, a participant was defined as recovered based on two consecutive negative NP/OP PCR tests, clearance by a healthcare professional, or resolution of symptoms. In the prospective study, whole blood, serum and a nasopharyngeal or oropharyngeal swab were collected from each participant by mobile phlebotomists. Participants in the prospective study had the option to provide additional blood draws and questionnaires over an approximately 2-month period. Before DNA extraction, prospective study blood samples were shipped either frozen or at room temperature. The receptor was derived from a young woman who had recovered from COVID-19. The material sequenced was PBMCs or T cells enriched from blood (not recorded which).

The CDR3 reads as follows: CATSLPTDREETYEQYF. In nucleotides, the sequence is TGTGCCACCAGTCTGCCGACAGACAGGGAAGAGACCTACGAGCAGTACTTC. Rearrangement joined TRBV24-1 to TRBJ2-7; 7 central nucleotides agree with TRBD1. The CDR3 numbers 17 residues from cysteine through phenylalanine. CDR3 DNA only is kept here, 51 bases in frame from base 1. The V end gives up 6 bases and the J end 2 bases, leaving 15 bases in the junction not matched to a gene. The germline V gene sets CDR1 to KGHDR and CDR2 to SFDVKD.